This T cell receptor (beta chain) was obtained from a study of T cell changes during pregnancy in multiple sclerosis. The table came from immunoSEQ multiplex PCR; TCRdb's copy has only in-frame clones and leaves some out. The sample has 60,000 to 65,000 clones, 80% to 95% seen once. This sequence was found in a female donor in good health, enrolled as a control in a pregnancy study. Sequenced material: peripheral blood, taken in the second trimester of pregnancy.

The CDR3 nucleotides read TGTGCCTGGAGTACGTGGGACAGGGGGCTTAATGAGCAGTTCTTC. The encoded protein is CAWSTWDRGLNEQFF. The chain employs TRBV30 and TRBJ2-1, with TRBD1 identical over 12 bases. CDR3 length: 15 amino acids. In germline, CDR1 is GTSNPN, CDR2 SVGIG (reference sequence). The ends lost 2 bases at V and 7 bases at J; junction bases unmatched: 6.